This T cell receptor beta chain came from a study of blood T cell repertoires in COVID-19. Study at large: Italy, Spain and the United States were the sources of the convalescent and acute COVID-19 samples. In each case, the material was cDNA or gDNA derived from T cells, B-cell-depleted T cells, or PBMCs.

Per the original methods: Using reference gene primer amplification, nucleated cell counts were estimated. Only in-frame clones appear in the TCRdb table, and some are missing; sequencing was by immunoSEQ multiplex PCR. V and J calls and clone size are as listed in that table; D and trimming were resolved from the DNA. The data hold about 170,000 clones, with about 88% observed a single time. Germline CDR1 reads SGDLS; CDR2 reads YYNGEE. With V trimmed by 0 bases and J by 3 bases, 2 bases remained unmatched. This CDR3 spans 15 amino acids. Material: peripheral blood. The genes are TRBV9 and TRBJ2-3; 9 bases line up with TRBD2. The source is a man in his 60s with acute or convalescent COVID-19. In DNA form, the CDR3 reads TGTGCCAGCAGCGTAGGAGCGGGGGGAACAGATACGCAGTATTTT. This gives the protein CASSVGAGGTDTQYF.